A single sample gave rise to the 20 T cell receptor beta chains below, sequenced in a study of graft-versus-host responses after intestinal transplantation. Their antigens are not known. Produced via immunoSEQ multiplex PCR; TCRdb's table is partial and in-frame only. The sample contains over 100,000 clones, 85% to 95% of which appear only once. Here the sequenced sample was unstimulated CD8+ T cells sorted from spleen or lymph node cells, taken before transplant. Receptors originate from a human donor who was the organ donor for an intestinal transplant.

The V gene is TRBV5-4, the J gene TRBJ2-5; 7 bases match TRBD2. The J call is uncertain, as TRBJ2-7 better fits the DNA end. Germline CDR1 SGHNT, CDR2 YYREEE (reference sequence). The CDR3 has 12 residues. CDR3 sequence (DNA): TGTGCCAGCAGCTTGGGGGGGGGCGAGCAGTACTTC. Its translation: CASSLGGGEQYF.

The rearrangement joins TRBV6-1 to TRBJ2-1; D is unclear. Trimming left V 2 bases short and J 9 bases short, with 11 bases between. Germline CDR1 is MNHNS and CDR2 is SASEGT. The CDR3 length is 13 residues. CDR3 sequence reads: CASSEMGSREQFF. In DNA form, the CDR3 reads TGTGCCAGCAGTGAAATGGGATCTCGTGAGCAGTTCTTC.

The chain combines TRBV13 with TRBJ2-3, with 9 nucleotides matching TRBD1. The CDR3 consists of 12 residues. Germline CDR1 PRHDT, CDR2 FYEKMQ (reference sequence). V was clipped by 6 bases and J by 11 bases; unmatched bases: 6. This chain's CDR3 is CASSPTGGKQYF. DNA for the CDR3: TGTGCCAGCAGTCCTACAGGGGGCAAGCAGTATTTT.

The chain couples TRBV4-1 to TRBJ2-4, with TRBD2 matching 12 bases. In germline, CDR1 is MGHRA, CDR2 YSYEKL. The CDR3 is made up of 21 amino acids. V was clipped by 3 bases and J by 1 base; unmatched bases: 16. DNA for the CDR3: TGCGCCAGCAGCCACCTTGGGCTAGCGGGAGGGCCGGCCGGGGCCAAAAACATTCAGTACTTC. Residues: CASSHLGLAGGPAGAKNIQYF.

The chain is built from TRBV5-1 and TRBJ2-1; the D gene is possibly TRBD1 (6 bases). The CDR3 is 17 amino acids. Trimming stripped 2 bases from V and 2 bases from J, with 17 bases between. CDR1 is SGHRS and CDR2 is YFSETQ in the germline V gene. The CDR3 here is CASSLVPGEGPYNEQFF. The CDR3 nucleotides read TGCGCCAGCAGCTTAGTTCCAGGGGAAGGGCCCTACAATGAGCAGTTCTTC.

The V call is TRBV7-9, the J call TRBJ1-4; perhaps TRBD1 as D (5 bases). The CDR3 runs to 17 residues. CDR1 and CDR2 (germline): SEHNR, FQNEAQ (reference sequence). The V end lost 0 bases, the J end lost 6 bases, and 17 bases lay between the germline ends. The chain's CDR3 is CASSLADLSSGDEKLFF. In DNA form, the CDR3 reads TGTGCCAGCAGCTTAGCGGACCTTAGCTCGGGGGATGAAAAACTGTTTTTT.

V is TRBV12-5 and J is TRBJ2-4, with TRBD2 as a possible D gene (5 bases). V lost 4 bases to trimming and J lost 1 base, with 17 bases between them. The germline V gene encodes CDR1 LGHNT and CDR2 FRNRAP. The CDR3 length is 17 residues. DNA of the CDR3: TGTGCTAGTGGTTCGTCTAGCAGAGGGCTCGCCAAAAACATTCAGTACTTC. Protein: CASGSSSRGLAKNIQYF.

The chain is built from TRBV23-1 and TRBJ2-7; D perhaps matches TRBD1 (5 bases). TRBV23-1 is an open reading frame, and its role is uncertain. The length of the CDR3 is 15 residues. Trimming shortened V by 4 bases and J by 2 bases, and 15 bases separated the two germline ends. CDR3 DNA sequence: TGCGCCAGCAGTCCCCGTCCTAGGACACCCTACGAGCAGTACTTC. It is translated as CASSPRPRTPYEQYF.

Only a few counts were recorded for this clone. This chain uses TRBV27 with TRBJ2-1; 10 bases are shared with TRBD2. This CDR3 contains 16 residues. V was pared by 7 bases and J by 4 bases, with 10 bases of the junction left unmatched. In germline, CDR1 is MNHEY, CDR2 SMNVEV (reference sequence). The CDR3 is CASKRLAGENYNEQFF. CDR3 nucleotide sequence: TGTGCCAGCAAACGACTAGCGGGCGAAAATTACAATGAGCAGTTCTTC.

The V and J genes are TRBV25-1 and TRBJ1-1; the match to TRBD1 covers 10 bases. The junction had 6 bases not matched to a gene; V was cut back by 4 bases and J by 4 bases. CDR3 length: 15 amino acids. Per germline, CDR1 MGHDK and CDR2 SYGVNS. CDR3 residues: CASSARTGGATEAFF. As DNA, the CDR3 is TGTGCCAGCAGTGCCCGGACAGGGGGGGCCACTGAAGCTTTCTTT. The whole variable domain, remainder taken from reference TRBV25-1 and TRBJ1-1, is EADIYQTPRYLVIGTGKKITLECSQTMGHDKMYWYQQDPGMELHLIHYSYGVNSTEKGDLSSESTVSRIRTEHFPLTLESARPSHTSQYLCASSARTGGATEAFFGQGTRLTVV.

The rearrangement uses TRBV6-5 and TRBJ1-2, with 7 bases identical to TRBD1. Looked up from germline, CDR1 is MNHEY and CDR2 is SVGAGI. Trimming removed 7 bases from V and 5 bases from J; junction bases left unmatched: 10. The CDR3 contains 14 residues. The DNA of the CDR3 is TGTGCCAGCAACTTCGGGACAGCCTCATATGGCTACACCTTC. Encoded protein: CASNFGTASYGYTF.

This clone was observed a single time. The V call is TRBV27, the J call TRBJ2-1, with 12 nucleotides matching TRBD2. J was trimmed by 2 bases and V by 4 bases; bases with no gene match: 3. Germline lookup yields CDR1 MNHEY and CDR2 SMNVEV (reference sequence). This CDR3 is built from 16 residues. The CDR3 bases are TGTGCCAGCAGTTCATGGACTAGCGGGACCTACAATGAGCAGTTCTTC. This codes for CASSSWTSGTYNEQFF.

This chain links TRBV7-9 with TRBJ2-1; TRBD2 aligns across 13 bases. The trim removed 5 bases at V and 10 bases at J, leaving 5 bases unmatched. This CDR3 is 14 amino acids long. Germline CDR1 reads SEHNR; CDR2 reads FQNEAQ (reference sequence). The CDR3 loop is CASSPGLAGEEQFF. The CDR3 DNA follows: TGTGCCAGCAGCCCCGGACTAGCGGGAGAGGAGCAGTTCTTC.

This chain connects TRBV19 to TRBJ2-3, with 8 bases that match TRBD2. Germline V lookup: CDR1 LNHDA, CDR2 SQIVND (reference sequence). V lost 7 bases to trimming and J lost 10 bases; unmatched junction nucleotides: 16. The CDR3 extends over 15 amino acids. CDR3 sequence (DNA): TGTGCCAGTAAAGAGGGTCTCGCGGGGGGAGCGGCGCAGTATTTT. Translation gives CASKEGLAGGAAQYF.

The CDR3 coding sequence is TGTGCCAGCAGCGCCCGGACTAGCGGGAAAAACACCGGGGAGCTGTTTTTT. This encodes CASSARTSGKNTGELFF. The rearrangement uses TRBV9 and TRBJ2-2, with 12 bases lining up with TRBD2. Germline CDR1 SGDLS, CDR2 YYNGEE. The CDR3 sequence is 17 residues long. V dropped 3 bases and J dropped 2; count of bases not matched to a gene: 5.

The rearrangement links TRBV10-2 to TRBJ2-2; 7 bases line up with TRBD1. Germline V lookup: CDR1 WSHSY, CDR2 SAAADI. With V trimmed by 3 bases and J by 3 bases, 7 bases remained unmatched. The CDR3 covers 16 residues. This CDR3 is CASSDNRGKDTGELFF. DNA of the CDR3: TGCGCCAGCAGTGATAACAGGGGAAAGGACACCGGGGAGCTGTTTTTT.

The V and J genes are TRBV2 and TRBJ2-1, with D hard to call. V gave up 8 bases and J gave up 7 bases, with 9 bases separating them. Germline V gene data show CDR1 as SNHLY and CDR2 as FYNNEI. This CDR3 has 11 amino acids. This CDR3 reads CASVSGNEQFF. The CDR3 nucleotides are TGTGCCAGCGTTTCCGGGAATGAGCAGTTCTTC.

CDR3 protein: CASSFLAEQFF. The CDR3 DNA is TGTGCCAGCAGCTTCTTAGCGGAGCAGTTCTTC. The chain joins TRBV5-8 to TRBJ2-1; D perhaps matches TRBD2 (5 bases). The CDR3 has 11 residues. The V gene lost 2 bases and the J gene lost 10 bases, with 7 bases spanning the gap. The germline V gene encodes CDR1 SGHTS and CDR2 YDEGEE.

On this clone itself: The sample has other DNA sequences that encode this CDR3 too. This chain uses TRBV27 with TRBJ2-1; D gene uncertain. V was pared by 5 bases and J by 4 bases, with 3 bases between. The CDR3 extends over 11 amino acids. The V gene's germline CDR1 is MNHEY and CDR2 SMNVEV (reference sequence). This CDR3 is CASSRYNEQFF. The CDR3 nucleotides are TGTGCCAGCAGTAGGTACAATGAGCAGTTCTTC.

The V call is TRBV19, the J call TRBJ2-1; D may be TRBD1 (6 bases). V was trimmed by 6 bases and J by 2 bases, leaving 17 bases between them. Germline V gene sequence: CDR1 LNHDA, CDR2 SQIVND (reference sequence). The CDR3 is 16 amino acids. The CDR3 loop reads CASSTDSFPTYNEQFF. CDR3 nucleotide sequence: TGTGCCAGTAGCACGGACAGTTTCCCTACCTACAATGAGCAGTTCTTC.